This TCR beta chain was recorded in a study of blood T cell repertoires in COVID-19. The overall study: Whether acute or convalescent, the COVID-19 samples came from the United States, Italy and Spain.

In the authors' methods: Counts of nucleated cells, estimated from reference gene primer amplification, were obtained. Sequenced by immunoSEQ multiplex PCR; TCRdb stores in-frame clones only, minus some. V, J and clone size were drawn from that table, and D and trimming were deduced from the DNA. The table has under 200,000 clones, about 80% seen once. Trimming left V 5 bases short and J 9 bases short, with 17 bases between. The CDR3 has 13 residues. Germline V gives CDR1 MNHEY, CDR2 SMNVEV (reference sequence). The sequence was obtained from an elderly woman with acute or convalescent COVID-19. The chain uses TRBV27 and TRBJ2-7; the D gene is possibly TRBD2 (6 bases). The sample consisted of peripheral blood. The chain's CDR3 is CASSGAGEVGQYF. The CDR3 region has the DNA TGTGCCAGCAGTGGAGCGGGCGAGGTAGGGCAGTACTTC.